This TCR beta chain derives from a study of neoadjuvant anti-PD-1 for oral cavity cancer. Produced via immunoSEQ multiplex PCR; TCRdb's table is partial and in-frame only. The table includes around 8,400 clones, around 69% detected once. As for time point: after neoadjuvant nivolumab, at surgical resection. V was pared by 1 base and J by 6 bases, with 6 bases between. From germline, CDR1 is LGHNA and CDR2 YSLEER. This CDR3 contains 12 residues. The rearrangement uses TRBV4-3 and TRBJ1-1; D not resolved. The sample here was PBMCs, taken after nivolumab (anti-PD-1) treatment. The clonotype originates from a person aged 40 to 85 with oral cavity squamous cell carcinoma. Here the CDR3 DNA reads TGCGCCAGCAGCCAAGGGAGGGCTGAAGCTTTCTTT. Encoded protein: CASSQGRAEAFF.